A selection of T cell receptor beta chains follows, all from one sample in a study of blood T cell repertoires in COVID-19. Using immunoSEQ multiplex PCR, the repertoire was profiled, and TCRdb retains in-frame clones only, with some absent. The sample yields 75,000 to 90,000 clones, over 80% seen once. The sample was peripheral blood. Receptors originate from a man older than 75 with acute or convalescent COVID-19. CDR3s include the opening cysteine and the closing phenylalanine or tryptophan. A D gene is named only where the DNA matches it firmly. Rows give clone size only sometimes, using once, few, many, or a class for an expanded clone.

.	TRBV6-5	TRBJ2-1	.	TGTGCCAGCAGTTACGAGACTAGGGGTTCCAATGAGCAGTTCTTC	CASSYETRGSNEQFF
.	TRBV18	TRBJ1-1	.	TGTGCCAGCTCACCATCATCGGACATCGAGTACACTGAAGCTTTCTTT	CASSPSSDIEYTEAFF
.	TRBV5-5	TRBJ2-7	TRBD2	TGTGCCAGCAGACTAACTAGCGGGAGTTTCTACGAGCAGTACTTC	CASRLTSGSFYEQYF
.	TRBV9	TRBJ2-7	.	TGTGCCAGCAGCCCCCAGACAGACACCTACGAGCAGTACTTC	CASSPQTDTYEQYF
.	TRBV13	TRBJ2-3	TRBD2	TGTGCCAGCAGCTCTCGAGCGGGACTGACAGATACGCAGTATTTT	CASSSRAGLTDTQYF
.	TRBV6-5	TRBJ1-2	.	TGTGCCAGCAGCCGGGGAACCCCAACTAACTATGGCTACACCTTC	CASSRGTPTNYGYTF
.	TRBV6-2/TRBV6-3	TRBJ2-7	TRBD1	TGTGCCAGCAGCGACAGGGACGAGCAGTACTTC	CASSDRDEQYF
.	TRBV19	TRBJ2-3	TRBD2	TGTGCCAGTTCTAGCGGGGGCCCAGATACGCAGTATTTT	CASSSGGPDTQYF
.	TRBV10-3	TRBJ1-1	TRBD1	TGTGCCATCAGTGGGGGACAGTATGAAGCTTTCTTT	CAISGGQYEAFF
once	TRBV24-1	TRBJ2-1	.	TGTGCCACCAGTGATCCCCGAGGAGGGAATGAGCAGTTCTTC	CATSDPRGGNEQFF
.	TRBV7-2	TRBJ2-5	.	TGTGCCAGCAGCTTATCAGCGGGCCAGTACTTC	CASSLSAGQYF
.	TRBV4-1	TRBJ1-5	.	TGCGCCAGCAGCCCCCTACAGGGCCATCAGCCCCAGCATTTT	CASSPLQGHQPQHF
.	TRBV4-3	TRBJ2-2	TRBD2	TGCGCCAGCAGCCAAACTACTAGCGGGAGAAAGACCGGGGAGCTGTTTTTT	CASSQTTSGRKTGELFF
.	TRBV2	TRBJ1-1	.	TGTGCCAGCAGTGACGGGGGAATGGCTGAAGCTTTCTTT	CASSDGGMAEAFF
.	TRBV12-3/TRBV12-4	TRBJ2-1	.	TGTGCCAGCAGCCCCCTTCGGGGGAATGAGCAGTTCTTC	CASSPLRGNEQFF
.	TRBV7-2	TRBJ1-1	.	TGTGCCAGCAGCTTAGCCAGGGTTGAAGCTTTCTTT	CASSLARVEAFF
.	TRBV6-5	TRBJ1-4	TRBD1	TGTGCCAGCAGTTACGGGGGGACAGGTACGGAAAAACTGTTTTTT	CASSYGGTGTEKLFF
.	TRBV19	TRBJ2-2	.	TGTGCCAGCCAAGGGAGTTTGGGAGTGGGGACCGGGGAGCTGTTTTTT	CASQGSLGVGTGELFF
.	TRBV5-6	TRBJ1-2	.	TGTGCCAGCAGCCTGCCCCGCGATCTCCGTAACTATGGCTACACCTTC	CASSLPRDLRNYGYTF
.	TRBV20-1	TRBJ2-1	TRBD2	TGCAGTGCTAGTCCAACTAGCGGGGCATACAATGAGCAGTTCTTC	CSASPTSGAYNEQFF
few	TRBV6-2/TRBV6-3	TRBJ1-4	.	TGTGCCAGCAGACCTAGAGTAAATGAAAAACTGTTTTTT	CASRPRVNEKLFF
.	TRBV12-3/TRBV12-4	TRBJ2-1	.	TGTGCCAGCAGTTCCCTCAATGAGCAGTTCTTC	CASSSLNEQFF
.	TRBV11-2	TRBJ2-1	TRBD2	TGTGCCAGCAGCTTTAGCGGGGGGGCTGGAGGTGAGCAGTTCTTC	CASSFSGGAGGEQFF
.	TRBV10-2	TRBJ1-6	.	TGCGCCAGCAGTGAGGTGCTAGATAATTCACCCCTCCACTTT	CASSEVLDNSPLHF
once	TRBV6-5	TRBJ2-1	TRBD1	TGTGCCAGCAGAGGACAGGGGGCGACCAATGAGCAGTTCTTC	CASRGQGATNEQFF
.	TRBV2	TRBJ2-1	.	TGTGCCAGCAGCCGACTAGATGGTAATGAGCAGTTCTTC	CASSRLDGNEQFF
.	TRBV4-2	TRBJ2-4	.	TGTGCCAGCAGCCAAGAGGCCCGCAATTCTCCCAAAAACATTCAGTACTTC	CASSQEARNSPKNIQYF
.	TRBV9	TRBJ2-2	TRBD2	TGTGCCAGCAGCGTACGCGGGGGGGGCCGGGAGCTGTTTTTT	CASSVRGGGRELFF
.	TRBV3-1/TRBV3-2	TRBJ2-5	TRBD1	TGTGCCAGCAGCCATGGACAGGACCAAGAGACCCAGTACTTC	CASSHGQDQETQYF
.	TRBV7-7	TRBJ2-1	TRBD1	TGTGCTAGCAGCCCCGGCAGGGGGCGAAATGAGCAGTTCTTC	CASSPGRGRNEQFF
.	TRBV27	TRBJ1-6	.	TGTGCCAGCAGTATCACGCGCCCCAATTCACCCCTCCACTTT	CASSITRPNSPLHF
.	TRBV24-1	TRBJ1-1	TRBD1	TGTGCCACCAGCCCGGGACAGGGAGGGCCGGGAGCTTTCTTT	CATSPGQGGPGAFF
.	TRBV27	TRBJ2-7	TRBD1	TGTGCCAGCAGTGCCCAAACCGGGACAGGGGCCAACGAGCAGTACTTC	CASSAQTGTGANEQYF
.	TRBV3-1/TRBV3-2	TRBJ1-2	.	TGTGCCAGCAGCCAAGCCGGGACAACGAACTATGGCTACACCTTC	CASSQAGTTNYGYTF
.	TRBV4-2	TRBJ1-5	.	TGTGCCAGCAGCGCGGGGGGGCCGACCAATCAGCCCCAGCATTTT	CASSAGGPTNQPQHF
.	TRBV4-1	TRBJ1-1	TRBD1	TGCGCCAGCAGCCAGCAATGGGGACAGGGGAACACTGAAGCTTTCTTT	CASSQQWGQGNTEAFF
.	TRBV11-1	TRBJ2-5	.	TGTGCCAGCAGCTTATATGGACACCCGCAGGAGACCCAGTACTTC	CASSLYGHPQETQYF
.	TRBV9	TRBJ1-2	TRBD1	TGTGCCAGCAGCGTAGAGACAGGGAATGGCTACACCTTC	CASSVETGNGYTF
.	TRBV5-6	TRBJ1-2	TRBD1	TGTGCCAGCAGCCGACAGGGGGCATTCTTTTATGGCTACACCTTC	CASSRQGAFFYGYTF
.	TRBV19	TRBJ1-6	TRBD1	TGTGCCAGTAGTATTTCCGGGACAGGGGGATCACCCCTCCACTTT	CASSISGTGGSPLHF
.	TRBV25-1	TRBJ1-2	TRBD1	TGTGCCAGCAGTGAATCGGGACAGAACTATGGCTACACCTTC	CASSESGQNYGYTF
.	TRBV6-5	TRBJ2-3	.	TGTGCCAGCAGTTACGCGGCAGGGAGGTCAGATACGCAGTATTTT	CASSYAAGRSDTQYF
.	TRBV11-2	TRBJ2-5	.	TGTGCCAGCAGCTTAGGCGGGGCGGGGCCGCAGGAGACCCAGTACTTC	CASSLGGAGPQETQYF
.	TRBV6-5	TRBJ1-6	.	TGTGCCAGCAGTCCAAGAAGGGAGCCGAGTTCACCCCTCCACTTT	CASSPRREPSSPLHF
.	TRBV28	TRBJ1-3	TRBD1	TGTGCCAGCAACCCCGACAGGGCCTCTGGAAACACCATATATTTT	CASNPDRASGNTIYF
once	TRBV6-2/TRBV6-3	TRBJ2-1	TRBD1	TGTGCCAGCAGTCCGTCCGGGACAGGGGGTACGAATGAGCAGTTCTTC	CASSPSGTGGTNEQFF
.	TRBV2	TRBJ1-2	.	TGTGCCAGCAGCCAGGACAGTTTCTATGGCTACACCTTC	CASSQDSFYGYTF
.	TRBV5-1	TRBJ2-3	TRBD1	TGCGCCAGCAGTCCCGGGACAGGGGGCGCAGATACGCAGTATTTT	CASSPGTGGADTQYF
.	TRBV28	TRBJ1-5	TRBD1	TGTGCCAGCAACGTCCCGGGACAGGTGATGGGCAATCAGCCCCAGCATTTT	CASNVPGQVMGNQPQHF